This T cell receptor beta chain emerged from a study of blood T cell repertoires in COVID-19. The method was immunoSEQ multiplex PCR; TCRdb's version includes in-frame clones alone and lacks a portion of them. Of roughly 280,000 clones in the sample, around 91% were seen once. The junction had 4 bases not matched to a gene; V was cut back by 10 bases and J by 2 bases. Germline CDR1 reads ENHRY; CDR2 reads SYGVKD. CDR3 length equals 12 residues. This sequence originates from a woman younger than 35 who had recovered from COVID-19. Sequencing input: PBMCs or T cells enriched from blood (not recorded which). The gene calls are TRBV10-3 and TRBJ2-5; 7 bases fit TRBD1. CDR3 sequence reads: CATKGQQETQYF. DNA for the CDR3: TGTGCCACCAAGGGACAGCAAGAGACCCAGTACTTC.